What follows is one T cell receptor beta chain and its context. These data come from a study of T cell changes during pregnancy in multiple sclerosis. Clones were sequenced by immunoSEQ multiplex PCR, and TCRdb holds only the in-frame ones, with some missing. The sample carries some 70,000 clones, approximately 87% recorded once. The germline CDR1 and CDR2 sequences are SNHLY and FYNNEI. The junction had 5 bases not matched to a gene; V was cut back by 7 bases and J by 1 base. This CDR3 has 15 residues. This chain uses TRBV2 with TRBJ2-5; 11 bases fit TRBD2. This receptor was obtained from a female donor in good health, enrolled as a control in a pregnancy study. Sequences were derived from peripheral blood, sampled after pregnancy. The CDR3 protein is CASTGLAGIQETQYF. The CDR3 DNA follows: TGTGCCAGCACCGGACTAGCGGGCATCCAAGAGACCCAGTACTTC.